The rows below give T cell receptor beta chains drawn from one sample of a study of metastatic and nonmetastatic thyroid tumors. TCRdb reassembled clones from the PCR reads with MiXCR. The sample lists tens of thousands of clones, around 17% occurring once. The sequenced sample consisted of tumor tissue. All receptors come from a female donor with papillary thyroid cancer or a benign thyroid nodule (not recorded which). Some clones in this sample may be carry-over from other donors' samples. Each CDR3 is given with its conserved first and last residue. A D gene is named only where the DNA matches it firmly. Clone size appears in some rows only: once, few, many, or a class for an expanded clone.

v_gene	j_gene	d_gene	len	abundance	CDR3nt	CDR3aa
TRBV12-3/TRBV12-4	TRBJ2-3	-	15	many	TGTGCCAGCAGTTTGCGGGGGCCTAGCACAGATACGCAGTATTTT	CASSLRGPSTDTQYF
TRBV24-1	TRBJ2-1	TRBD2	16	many	TGTGCCACCAGTGATATTGCGTCTAGCGGGCACAATGAGCAGTTCTTC	CATSDIASSGHNEQFF
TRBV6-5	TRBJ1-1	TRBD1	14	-	TGTGCCAGCAGTTACCGTGGACAGGGAACTGAGGCTTTCTTT	CASSYRGQGTEAFF
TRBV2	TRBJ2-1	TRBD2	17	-	TGTGCCAGCAGTGCGGGGGTAGCGGGGGGCTCATACAATGAGCAGTTCTTC	CASSAGVAGGSYNEQFF
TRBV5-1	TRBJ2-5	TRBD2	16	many	TGCGCCAGCAGCTTGGGGACTAGCGGGAGCCCAGAGACCCAGTACTTC	CASSLGTSGSPETQYF
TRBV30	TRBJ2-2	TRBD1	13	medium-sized	TGTGCCTGGAGTGGCAGGGGGCGAGGGGAGCTGTTTTTT	CAWSGRGRGELFF
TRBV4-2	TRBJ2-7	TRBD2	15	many	TGTGCCAGCAGAGTCAGCGCTAGCGGGGACCGCGAGCAGTACTTC	CASRVSASGDREQYF
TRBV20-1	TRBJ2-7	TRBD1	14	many	TGCAGTGCTAGGGGGGACAGGGGGCGGTGGGAGCAGTACTTC	CSARGDRGRWEQYF
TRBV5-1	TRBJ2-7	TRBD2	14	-	TGCGCCAGCAGCAATACTAGCGGTATTTACGAGCAGTACTTC	CASSNTSGIYEQYF
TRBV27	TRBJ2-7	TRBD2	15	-	TGTGCCAGCAGCTTCGCTAGCGGGAGGATCTCCGAGCAGTACTTC	CASSFASGRISEQYF
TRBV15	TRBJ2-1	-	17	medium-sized	TGTGCCACCAGCAGAGGGGCCGGGCAGAGCTCCTACAATGAGCAGTTCTTC	CATSRGAGQSSYNEQFF
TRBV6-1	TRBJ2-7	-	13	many	TGTGCCAGCAGGCAAACTAGCAGCTACGAGCAGTACTTC	CASRQTSSYEQYF
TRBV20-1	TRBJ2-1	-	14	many	TGCAGTGCTAGGCCCGGCATCTCCTACAATGAGCAGTTCTTC	CSARPGISYNEQFF
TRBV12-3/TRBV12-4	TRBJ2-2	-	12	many	TGTGCCAGCGTAATCTGGGGCGGGGAGCTGTTTTTT	CASVIWGGELFF
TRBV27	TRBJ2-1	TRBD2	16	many	TGTGCCAGCAAACTATCCGGGACTAGCGGGTGGAATGAGCAGTTCTTC	CASKLSGTSGWNEQFF
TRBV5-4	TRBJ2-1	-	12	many	TGCGCCAGCAGCTTGGTGAGTGGTGAGCAGTTCTTC	CASSLVSGEQFF